Listed below are T cell receptor beta chains from one sample, sequenced in a study of blood T cells in healthy people across ages. TCRdb fed the 5' RACE reads into MiXCR, producing one record per CDR3 protein. The sample has hundreds of thousands of distinct CDR3 sequences; approximately 21% are singletons. The sequencing input was blood. The receptor set was obtained from a man aged 70 or older in good health. Each CDR3 is given with its conserved first and last residue. Fields, in order: J gene, D gene, V gene, clone size, CDR3 protein, CDR3 DNA. A D gene is named only where the DNA matches it firmly. A row's size may be missing; if present it is once, few, many or a size class.

>TRBJ2-3|TRBD2|TRBV7-3|NA
CASSKGLAKSTDTQYF
TGTGCCAGCAGCAAGGGACTAGCGAAAAGCACAGATACGCAGTATTTT
>TRBJ1-2|NA|TRBV19|NA
CASTPRDFVNYGYTF
TGTGCCAGTACTCCCCGGGACTTTGTAAACTATGGCTACACCTTC
>TRBJ2-3|NA|TRBV6-2/TRBV6-3|NA
CASKGELHTDTQYF
TGTGCCAGCAAGGGAGAACTACACACAGATACGCAGTATTTT
>TRBJ2-4|NA|TRBV2|few
CASNVAQEAKNIQYF
TGTGCCAGCAATGTCGCTCAGGAAGCCAAAAACATTCAGTACTTC
>TRBJ2-7|NA|TRBV2|NA
CASSAVLHEQYF
TGTGCCAGCTCAGCAGTCCTACACGAGCAGTACTTC
>TRBJ1-6|NA|TRBV10-2|NA
CASSETGGTNSPLHF
TGCGCCAGCAGTGAGACGGGAGGGACAAATTCACCCCTCCACTTT
>TRBJ2-5|TRBD2|TRBV20-1|NA
CSAVELAGKQETQYF
TGCAGTGCTGTGGAGCTAGCGGGGAAACAAGAGACCCAGTACTTC
>TRBJ2-3|NA|TRBV7-2|few
CASSPVKRTSTDTQYF
TGTGCCAGCAGCCCGGTTAAGAGGACTAGCACAGATACGCAGTATTTT
>TRBJ2-3|NA|TRBV6-1|NA
CASRTGDKGADTQYF
TGTGCCAGCAGAACCGGGGATAAAGGAGCAGATACGCAGTATTTT
>TRBJ2-3|NA|TRBV7-9|few
CASSAPQDRTDTQYF
TGTGCCAGCAGCGCGCCCCAGGACAGAACAGATACGCAGTATTTT
>TRBJ2-1|NA|TRBV5-1|NA
CASSHRYNEQFF
TGCGCCAGCAGCCACCGTTACAATGAGCAGTTCTTC
>TRBJ2-5|NA|TRBV19|NA
CASRKTDRETQYF
TGTGCCAGTAGGAAGACGGATCGGGAGACCCAGTACTTC
>TRBJ2-7|TRBD2|TRBV6-5|NA
CASSYPGTSREQYF
TGTGCCAGCAGTTACCCCGGGACTAGTCGCGAGCAGTACTTC
>TRBJ2-7|NA|TRBV6-5|few
CASSWESRSSEQYF
TGTGCCAGCAGTTGGGAGAGTAGATCGAGCGAGCAGTACTTC
>TRBJ2-5|TRBD1|TRBV7-9|NA
CASSVGGRESFF
TGTGCCAGCAGCGTAGGGGGCAGGGAATCGTTCTTC
>TRBJ2-3|TRBD2|TRBV10-3|few
CAITPTSAWKDTQYF
TGTGCCATCACCCCGACTAGCGCGTGGAAAGATACGCAGTATTTT
>TRBJ2-3|NA|TRBV29-1|few
CSVEAGGTDTQYF
TGCAGCGTTGAAGCGGGAGGCACAGATACGCAGTATTTT
>TRBJ2-1|TRBD1|TRBV28|few
CASSPTGTGGINEQFF
TGTGCCAGCAGTCCCACCGGGACAGGGGGGATCAATGAGCAGTTCTTC
>TRBJ2-3|TRBD2|TRBV20-1|NA
CSARELAGGTDTQYF
TGCAGTGCTAGAGAACTAGCGGGAGGTACAGATACGCAGTATTTT
>TRBJ2-3|NA|TRBV28|few
CASDDRDTQYF
TGTGCCAGCGATGACCGAGATACGCAGTATTTT
>TRBJ2-1|NA|TRBV4-3|few
CASSQDRGWNEQFF
TGCGCCAGCAGCCAAGATAGGGGATGGAATGAGCAGTTCTTC
>TRBJ2-7|TRBD2|TRBV12-3/TRBV12-4|NA
CASSGTTSYEQYF
TGTGCCAGCAGTGGGACTACCTCCTACGAGCAGTACTTC
>TRBJ1-1|NA|TRBV28|few
CASAGWGDTLEAFF
TGTGCCAGCGCAGGGTGGGGGGACACCCTTGAAGCTTTCTTT